The 13 T cell receptor beta chains presented below share a single source sample, sequenced in a study of T cell responses to AZD1222 COVID-19 vaccine (dated by TCRdb to the early 2020s). Libraries were built with the immunoSEQ multiplex PCR assay. TCRdb carries this immuneACCESS record with in-frame sequences only. Its versions omit some clonotypes, under half of them owing to an unresolved V gene in the studies checked, with the rest unexplained. This sample is represented by about 120,000 clones; around 85% of them were singletons. The top ten clonotypes cover around 3.9% of the sample. The sample's time point label, in plain terms: baseline before first vaccination. Read against the paper, the sample's treatment or condition label means: meningococcal conjugate vaccine given as trial control. This material consisted of peripheral blood, taken on day 0 of MenACWY control vaccination. All receptors derive from an adult in good health.

The V call is TRBV18, the J call TRBJ1-1; weak D call: TRBD1 (5 bases). CDR3 size: 16 residues. Trimming shortened V by 3 bases and J by 2 bases, and 16 bases separated the two germline ends. Germline lookup yields CDR1 KGHSH and CDR2 LQKENI. The CDR3 sequence is CASSPRGVTPNTEAFF. For the CDR3, the DNA is TGTGCCAGCTCACCCCGGGGGGTTACGCCAAACACTGAAGCTTTCTTT. The full variable domain, rest sourced from reference TRBV18 and TRBJ1-1, is NAGVMQNPRHLVRRRGQEARLRCSPMKGHSHVYWYRQLPEEGLKFMVYLQKENIIDESGMPKERFSAEFPKEGPSILRIQQVVRGDSAAYFCASSPRGVTPNTEAFFGQGTRLTVV.

This chain connects TRBV5-1 to TRBJ2-7, with TRBD1 matching 9 bases. Trimming took 2 bases from V and 3 from J; bases not matched to a gene: 6. The CDR3 sequence is 15 residues long. The germline CDR1 and CDR2 sequences are SGHRS and YFSETQ. CDR3 sequence: CASSLGTGKGYEQYF. CDR3 nucleotide sequence: TGCGCCAGCAGCTTAGGGACAGGGAAGGGCTACGAGCAGTACTTC.

CDR3 DNA sequence: TGTGCCAGCAGCACCCCAGGGGCTGGAAACACCATATATTTT. This translates into CASSTPGAGNTIYF. The chain recombines TRBV5-5 with TRBJ1-3; possibly TRBD1 for D (6 bases). This CDR3 has 14 residues. CDR1 is SGHKS and CDR2 is YYEKEE in the germline V gene (reference sequence). Trimming took off 4 bases at V and 2 bases at J, with 10 bases between the two ends. Drawing the rest from reference TRBV5-5 and TRBJ1-3, the complete variable domain is DAGVTQSPTHLIKTRGQQVTLRCSPISGHKSVSWYQQVLGQGPQFIFQYYEKEERGRGNFPDRFSARQFPNYSSELNVNALLLGDSALYLCASSTPGAGNTIYFGEGSWLTVV.

V usage is TRBV4-2 and J usage is TRBJ2-1, with a weak D call TRBD2 (7 bases). This CDR3 comprises 17 residues. Germline lookup yields CDR1 LGHNA and CDR2 YNFKEQ. Trimming left V 0 bases short and J 10 bases short, with 22 bases between. The CDR3 DNA sequence: TGTGCCAGCAGCCAAGAAATTGACGGGGGGCCTAAAGAGGAGCAGTTCTTC. It is translated as CASSQEIDGGPKEEQFF.

The V and J genes are TRBV27 and TRBJ1-5; D is perhaps TRBD1 (6 bases). The CDR3 contains 15 residues. The V end was cut by 5 bases, the J end by 0 bases, with 11 bases between. Germline CDR1 is MNHEY and CDR2 is SMNVEV (reference sequence). The chain's CDR3 is CASSRGEGSNQPQHF. The CDR3 nucleotides read TGTGCCAGCAGTAGGGGGGAGGGTAGCAATCAGCCCCAGCATTTT.

This chain uses TRBV7-2 with TRBJ1-1, with D perhaps TRBD1 (5 bases). This CDR3 region has 13 residues. Germline V gene data show CDR1 as SGHTA and CDR2 as FQGNSA. V lost 6 bases, J lost 1 base, and 9 bases lay in between. The CDR3: CASSWDPNTEAFF. CDR3 coding DNA: TGTGCCAGCAGTTGGGACCCGAACACTGAAGCTTTCTTT. Full variable domain (rest looked up from reference TRBV7-2 and TRBJ1-1): GAGVSQSPSNKVTEKGKDVELRCDPISGHTALYWYRQSLGQGLEFLIYFQGNSAPDKSGLPSDRFSAERTGGSVSTLTIQRTQQEDSAVYLCASSWDPNTEAFFGQGTRLTVV.

The genes are TRBV19 and TRBJ1-1, with D possibly matching TRBD1 (6 bases). V dropped 3 bases and J dropped 2 bases, with 10 bases sitting between them. Germline CDR1 is LNHDA and CDR2 is SQIVND (reference sequence). CDR3 size: 14 residues. CDR3 DNA: TGTGCCAGTAGTATGGGGGGCGGAAACACTGAAGCTTTCTTT. Translating gives CASSMGGGNTEAFF.

This clone was found a few times. This chain connects TRBV7-2 to TRBJ2-2; 7 bases are shared with TRBD1. This CDR3 is built from 16 residues. Trimming removed 0 bases from V and 7 bases from J; junction bases left unmatched: 8. Germline V gives CDR1 SGHTA, CDR2 FQGNSA. CDR3 in DNA: TGTGCCAGCAGCTTAGCGAGAGGGGGCGCGGGCGGGGAGCTGTTTTTT. Its translation: CASSLARGGAGGELFF. Combining the CDR3 with reference TRBV7-2 and TRBJ2-2 gives the whole variable domain GAGVSQSPSNKVTEKGKDVELRCDPISGHTALYWYRQSLGQGLEFLIYFQGNSAPDKSGLPSDRFSAERTGGSVSTLTIQRTQQEDSAVYLCASSLARGGAGGELFFGEGSRLTVL.

The chain employs TRBV4-2 and TRBJ1-2; no clear D. Germline CDR1 LGHNA, CDR2 YNFKEQ. V was cut by 4 bases and J by 4 bases, with 19 bases left in between. The CDR3 contains 16 residues. CDR3: CASSLREGRRGYGYTF. The CDR3 region has the DNA TGTGCCAGCAGCCTAAGAGAAGGGCGGCGGGGCTATGGCTACACCTTC.

This chain connects TRBV27 to TRBJ2-3, with D perhaps matching TRBD2 (5 bases). Germline V gene sequence: CDR1 MNHEY, CDR2 SMNVEV (reference sequence). V was clipped by 3 bases and J by 6 bases, with 7 bases between them. This CDR3 comprises 12 residues. CDR3 in DNA: TGTGCCAGCAGTTTTCCGGGGGATACGCAGTATTTT. It is translated as CASSFPGDTQYF.

The chain uses TRBV11-3 and TRBJ2-5; D is possibly TRBD2 (5 bases). Germline V lookup: CDR1 SGHNT, CDR2 YENEEA. Trimming pared 5 bases from V and 4 bases from J, leaving 11 bases between. The CDR3 runs 13 residues. CDR3: CASSPGLGETQYF. The CDR3 DNA follows: TGTGCCAGCAGCCCAGGACTGGGAGAGACCCAGTACTTC. Full variable domain (remainder filled in from reference TRBV11-3 and TRBJ2-5): EAGVVQSPRYKIIEKKQPVAFWCNPISGHNTLYWYLQNLGQGPELLIRYENEEAVDDSQLPKDRFSAERLKGVDSTLKIQPAELGDSAVYLCASSPGLGETQYFGPGTRLLVL.

The chain couples TRBV7-9 to TRBJ2-5; D perhaps matches TRBD1 (6 bases). Germline V gives CDR1 SEHNR, CDR2 FQNEAQ (reference sequence). The V gene lost 5 bases and the J gene lost 2 bases, with 12 bases spanning the gap. The CDR3 is 14 residues long. The CDR3 protein is CASSEDSLQETQYF. In nucleotides, the CDR3 is TGTGCCAGCAGCGAGGACAGTCTTCAAGAGACCCAGTACTTC.

As for this clone: The junction differs from germline at one of its ends, possibly a read error. The V call is TRBV5-6, the J call TRBJ2-1, with 10 bases matching TRBD2. The CDR3 has 13 amino acids. Germline-derived CDR1 and CDR2 are SGHDT and YYEEEE. DNA for the CDR3: TGTGCCAGCAGCTTCCAGCGGGGGGGCCCGCAGGTCTTC. This gives the protein CASSFQRGGPQVF.